The source of this T cell receptor (beta chain) is a study of long-term antiretroviral therapy in people with HIV. Each contributor possessed a minimum of one pre-ART and a minimum of two post-ART PBMC samples. V shed 8 bases and J 4 bases; nucleotides not matched to a gene: 8. The CDR3 length is 16 residues. The germline V gene has CDR1 SEHNR and CDR2 FQNEAQ (reference sequence). Survey-level immunoSEQ v3.0 assays were run. Profiling relied on immunoSEQ multiplex PCR, and the TCRdb table lists in-frame clones only, not all of them. The table has around 20,000 clones, about 85% seen once; the top ten hold approximately 4%.

This clonotype was sampled from a man younger than 35 with HIV. The sequenced sample was unsorted PBMCs, obtained roughly 4 years after starting antiretroviral therapy. This chain joins TRBV7-9 and TRBJ2-2; 12 positions agree with TRBD2. The CDR3 sequence: CASSSSGGAPTGELFF. As DNA, the CDR3 is TGTGCCAGCTCGTCTAGCGGGGGGGCGCCCACCGGGGAGCTGTTTTTT.